A single sample gave rise to the 15 T cell receptor beta chains below, sequenced in a study of tumour-infiltrating T cells in Burkitt lymphoma (dated by TCRdb to 2020 to 2022). Receptors were amplified or captured by the immunoSEQ multiplex PCR assay. What TCRdb holds here is the immuneACCESS table cut down to in-frame rearrangements. Part of the clones is not present; checked against another copy, under half of the missing clones reflect an unresolved V gene, and the others are unexplained. For this sample there are approximately 15,000 clones; around four fifths appear just once. 2.1% of the sample goes to the ten largest clones. The sequenced sample was tumor tissue. Receptor source: a human donor with diffuse large B-cell lymphoma.

The V and J genes are TRBV19 and TRBJ1-2; TRBD1 is a possible D gene (6 bases). The CDR3 totals 16 residues. The V and J ends lost 8 bases and 6 bases respectively, with 25 bases between them. Germline CDR1 is LNHDA and CDR2 is SQIVND (reference sequence). In DNA form, the CDR3 reads TGTGCCAGTGCGAACCCCCGGGACATACTCTTGAATGGCTACACCTTC. Amino acid sequence: CASANPRDILLNGYTF.

J is TRBJ2-3 and V is TRBV5-1; perhaps TRBD2 as D (6 bases). The CDR3 consists of 15 residues. V lost 3 bases and J 0 bases, leaving 11 bases between the germline ends. The germline gives CDR1 SGHRS, CDR2 YFSETQ. The CDR3 reads CASSSGTSSTDTQYF. The CDR3 DNA reads TGCGCCAGCAGCTCCGGGACTTCTAGCACAGATACGCAGTATTTT.

CDR3 bases: TGTGCCAGCAAGCGGGAAGGGGAGCTGTTTTTT. Residues: CASKREGELFF. The rearrangement joins TRBV27 to TRBJ2-2, with TRBD2 identical over 7 bases. After removal of 7 bases from V and 8 bases from J, the junction contained 1 base not matched to a gene. Germline assignment: CDR1 MNHEY and CDR2 SMNVEV (reference sequence). The CDR3 runs to 11 residues.

The chain combines TRBV28 with TRBJ2-7; D gene uncertain. The germline V gene encodes CDR1 MDHEN and CDR2 SYDVKM. This CDR3 has 16 amino acids. Deletions cut 4 bases from V and 2 bases from J, with 18 bases between. Here the CDR3 reads CASSSPSTVRPYEQYF. CDR3 nucleotides: TGTGCCAGCAGTTCCCCCTCGACCGTCAGGCCCTACGAGCAGTACTTC.

This chain joins TRBV5-1 and TRBJ1-1; D may be TRBD1 (5 bases). V was shortened by 0 bases and J by 3 bases, with 15 bases between the two germline ends. The CDR3 sequence is 16 residues long. From germline, CDR1 is SGHRS and CDR2 YFSETQ. CDR3 sequence (DNA): TGCGCCAGCAGCTTGGAGAGGGGACTCCTAGACACTGAAGCTTTCTTT. This gives the protein CASSLERGLLDTEAFF.

This clone is classed as medium-sized. The CDR3 region has the DNA TGCGCCAGCAGCCCTGTGGGGGGGCTCGGATATGGCTACACCTTC. It codes for CASSPVGGLGYGYTF. The rearrangement uses TRBV4-1 and TRBJ1-2; D might be TRBD1 (6 bases). Trimming cost V 4 bases and J 5 bases, with 17 bases left between them. CDR1 and CDR2 from the germline V gene are MGHRA and YSYEKL. The CDR3 consists of 15 residues.

This clone was seen a single time. This chain joins TRBV27 and TRBJ2-7; no clear D. The CDR3 spans 15 residues. Trimming cost V 4 bases and J 6 bases, with 19 bases left between them. Germline V gives CDR1 MNHEY, CDR2 SMNVEV (reference sequence). The CDR3 nucleotides read TGTGCCAGCAGTTCCTCTACGGGCCACCCCCTCGAGCAGTACTTC. Translated, it gives CASSSSTGHPLEQYF.

This clone occurred a few times. The V gene is TRBV10-3, the J gene TRBJ2-3; no clear D. CDR1 ENHRY and CDR2 SYGVKD come from the germline V gene. This CDR3 contains 13 residues. Trimming cost V 7 bases and J 0 bases, with 8 bases left between them. The CDR3 nucleotides are TGTGCCATCAAGGTGTCTAGCACAGATACGCAGTATTTT. Amino acids: CAIKVSSTDTQYF.

The rearrangement uses TRBV6-6 and TRBJ2-5; 10 bases match TRBD1. Germline values: CDR1 MNHNY, CDR2 SVGAGI (reference sequence). The CDR3 runs 15 residues. V shed 0 bases and J 4 bases; nucleotides not matched to a gene: 2. CDR3 region: CASSYSGTGAETQYF. The CDR3 coding sequence is TGTGCCAGCAGTTACTCCGGGACAGGGGCAGAGACCCAGTACTTC.

This clone was seen a single time. The V call is TRBV4-1, the J call TRBJ1-3; D not resolved. Germline assignment: CDR1 MGHRA and CDR2 YSYEKL. The germline V and J ends were trimmed by 0 bases and 0 bases, with 9 bases remaining between them. The CDR3 covers 16 residues. The CDR3 loop is CASSQERTDSGNTIYF. The CDR3 DNA is TGCGCCAGCAGCCAAGAGCGGACGGACTCTGGAAACACCATATATTTT.

J is TRBJ2-7 and V is TRBV6-6, with no clear D. Germline V gene sequence: CDR1 MNHNY, CDR2 SVGAGI (reference sequence). This CDR3 has 14 residues. V was pared by 7 bases and J by 7 bases, with 20 bases between. Here the CDR3 reads CASKPEIDSGEQYF. In DNA, the CDR3 is TGTGCCAGCAAGCCGGAGATAGATAGTGGGGAGCAGTACTTC.

V is TRBV27 and J is TRBJ2-1; 13 positions agree with TRBD2. J was trimmed by 2 bases and V by 6 bases; bases with no gene match: 4. The length of the CDR3 is 16 residues. Germline V gene lookup returns CDR1 MNHEY and CDR2 SMNVEV (reference sequence). CDR3 in amino acids: CASSKGLAGTYNEQFF. CDR3 nucleotides: TGTGCCAGCAGCAAGGGACTAGCGGGGACCTACAATGAGCAGTTCTTC.

The chain recombines TRBV5-1 with TRBJ1-5; D is unclear. Per the germline V gene, CDR1 is SGHRS and CDR2 is YFSETQ. The CDR3 extends over 14 amino acids. Trimming cost V 0 bases and J 9 bases, with 13 bases left between them. Here the CDR3 DNA reads TGCGCCAGCAGCTTGGCTCCGGGCCTTGGGCCCCAGCATTTT. This sequence encodes CASSLAPGLGPQHF.

The V call is TRBV7-2, the J call TRBJ1-4; D unresolved. Germline V gene sequence: CDR1 SGHTA, CDR2 FQGNSA. V lost 4 bases to trimming and J lost 7 bases, with 10 bases between them. The CDR3 covers 13 residues. The CDR3 loop reads CASSSNLGEKLFF. The CDR3 nucleotides read TGTGCCAGCAGCTCCAATCTCGGTGAAAAACTGTTTTTT.

This chain uses TRBV9 with TRBJ1-1; D unresolved. CDR1 SGDLS and CDR2 YYNGEE come from the germline V gene. The V end lost 0 bases, the J end lost 11 bases, and 14 bases lay between the germline ends. CDR3 length: 13 amino acids. CDR3 sequence reads: CASSVEGKSEAFF. The CDR3 DNA sequence: TGTGCCAGCAGCGTAGAAGGGAAAAGTGAGGCTTTCTTT.